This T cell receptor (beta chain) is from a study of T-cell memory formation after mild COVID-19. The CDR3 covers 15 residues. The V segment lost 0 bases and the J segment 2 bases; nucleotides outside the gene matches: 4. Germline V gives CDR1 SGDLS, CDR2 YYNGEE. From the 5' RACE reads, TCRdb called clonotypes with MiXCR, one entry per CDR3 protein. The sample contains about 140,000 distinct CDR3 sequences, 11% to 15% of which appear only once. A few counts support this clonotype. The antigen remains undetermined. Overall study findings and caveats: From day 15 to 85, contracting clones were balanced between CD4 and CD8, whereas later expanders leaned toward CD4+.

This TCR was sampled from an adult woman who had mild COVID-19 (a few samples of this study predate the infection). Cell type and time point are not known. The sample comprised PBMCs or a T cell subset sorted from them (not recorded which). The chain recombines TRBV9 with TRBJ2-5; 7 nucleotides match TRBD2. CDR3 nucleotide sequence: TGTGCCAGCAGCGTAGCGGGGAGGGGACAAGAGACCCAGTACTTC. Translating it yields CASSVAGRGQETQYF.